The TCR beta chain under discussion was sequenced for a study of shared clonotypes between healthy human individuals. With 3 bases removed from V and 8 bases from J, the gap between germline ends came to 13 bases. Germline-derived CDR1 and CDR2 are KGHSH and LQKENI. The CDR3 contains 13 residues. As to this clone: Antigen unknown.

The input for sorted-subset replicate PCRs was approximately 200 ng DNA, tens of thousands of T cell genomes. Produced via immunoSEQ multiplex PCR; TCRdb's table is partial and in-frame only. The table has some 1,600,000 clones, approximately 98% seen once. Study-wide results and caveats: Clonotypes shared by all four donors outscored non-shared clonotypes in generation probability. The small donor group covered limited genetic and exposure diversity. Some naive CD4 clonotypes, roughly 5%, turned up in common across a handful of donors.

V is TRBV18 and J is TRBJ1-2, with D tentatively TRBD1 (6 bases). The sample comprised naive CD4+ T cells sorted from blood. The sample's subset: CD45RA+ positively selected. The sequence was collected from a man aged 30-40 years in good health. The CDR3 sequence: CASSPGGARGYTF. CDR3 coding DNA: TGTGCCAGCTCACCTGGGGGGGCGCGAGGCTACACCTTC.